Below are 5 T cell receptor beta chains sequenced from a single sample in a study of blood T cells in healthy people across ages. Primed by a sample-barcoded 5' primer and a J-beta primer mix, a second PCR proceeded for about 7 to 11 cycles. TCRdb re-called the 5' RACE reads with MiXCR, one entry per CDR3 protein. The sample consists of around 500,000 distinct CDR3 sequences, roughly 48% of them appearing once. Sequencing input: blood. All receptors come from a man aged 80 or over in good health.

The gene calls are TRBV12-3 or TRBV12-4 and TRBJ1-2; D uncertain. This CDR3 region has 13 residues. Trimming removed 7 bases from V and 8 bases from J, with 17 bases in between. CDR3 in amino acids: CASNPFLRGGYTF. In DNA form, the CDR3 reads TGTGCCAGCAACCCTTTCCTACGAGGAGGCTACACCTTC.

The CDR3 sequence: CASSPGLAGGAGDTQYF. The CDR3 bases are TGTGCCAGCAGCCCGGGACTAGCGGGGGGGGCTGGGGATACGCAGTATTTT. The chain is built from TRBV7-2 and TRBJ2-3; 16 bases match TRBD2. CDR3 length: 17 residues. CDR1 and CDR2 (germline): SGHTA, FQGNSA. J gave up 6 bases and V 5 bases, and 8 bases lay outside the gene matches.

This clonotype was observed a few times. This chain joins TRBV20-1 and TRBJ2-3; D unclear. The CDR3 runs to 13 residues. With 3 bases removed from V and 0 bases from J, the gap between germline ends came to 7 bases. Per germline, CDR1 DFQATT and CDR2 SNEGSKA (reference sequence). The CDR3 DNA is TGCAGTGCTAGGTCGAGGAGCACAGATACGCAGTATTTT. It yields the protein CSARSRSTDTQYF.

This chain joins TRBV9 and TRBJ2-1; the D gene is possibly TRBD1 (6 bases). Germline V gene sequence: CDR1 SGDLS, CDR2 YYNGEE. With 1 base removed from V and 9 bases from J, the gap between germline ends came to 17 bases. This CDR3 is built from 15 residues. The CDR3 sequence: CASSVHGQPWGEQFF. DNA of the CDR3: TGTGCCAGCAGCGTACATGGACAGCCATGGGGTGAGCAGTTCTTC.

Note on this clonotype: A much larger clone lies a single base off, so this may be a read error. This CDR3 is CASSRTGGFGYTF. As DNA, the CDR3 is TGTGCCAGCAGCCGGACAGGGGGCTTTGGCTACACCTTC. This chain connects TRBV2 to TRBJ1-2; 11 bases are shared with TRBD1. CDR1 and CDR2 from the germline V gene are SNHLY and FYNNEI. V gave up 6 bases and J gave up 7 bases; unmatched junction bases: 4. The CDR3 consists of 13 residues.